The 2 T cell receptor beta chains reported below all come from one sample, sequenced in a study of response to subunit inactivated influenza vaccine. TCRdb reprocessed the RT-PCR reads via MiXCR and lists one record per CDR3 protein. The top ten clones hold roughly 13% of a sample with fewer than 600,000 distinct CDR3 sequences, less than 7.5% of them seen once. The specimen was PBMCs from blood, collected less than 25 months after vaccination. The receptors here all came from a man aged 45-69 years who received an inactivated influenza vaccine.

Many counts were recorded for this clonotype. The chain carries TRBV5-5 and TRBJ1-1; 8 nucleotides align to TRBD1. This CDR3 spans 15 amino acids. The V and J ends lost 0 bases and 1 base, in that order; junction bases with no gene match: 2. The germline gives CDR1 SGHKS, CDR2 YYEKEE (reference sequence). For the CDR3, the DNA is TGTGCCAGCAGCTTGGGGGGGACAGGGAACACTGAAGCTTTCTTT. This translates into CASSLGGTGNTEAFF.

This clonotype was detected only once. The chain carries TRBV30 and TRBJ2-3; 10 bases are shared with TRBD2. This CDR3 region has 17 residues. CDR1 is GTSNPN and CDR2 is SVGIG in the germline V gene (reference sequence). The junction had 11 bases not matched to a gene; V was cut back by 5 bases and J by 0 bases. For the CDR3, the DNA is TGTGCCTGGGACCCAGCGGGGGGGTTTTCTAGCACAGATACGCAGTATTTT. This encodes CAWDPAGGFSSTDTQYF. Based on the CDR3 plus reference TRBV30 and TRBJ2-3, the full variable domain is SQTIHQWPATLVQPVGSPLSLECTVEGTSNPNLYWYRQAAGRGLQLLFYSVGIGQISSEVPQNLSASRPQDRQFILSSKKLLLSDSGFYLCAWDPAGGFSSTDTQYFGPGTRLTVL.